This passage covers 6 T cell receptor beta chains from one sample sequenced in a study of cytomegalovirus exposure and HLA in healthy donors. The primer mix had 60 Vbeta and 13 Jbeta primers. Assay: immunoSEQ multiplex PCR; the TCRdb copy retains only in-frame clones and omits some. The data show about 190,000 clones, roughly four fifths seen once. The specimen was PBMCs. The receptors stem from a woman under 40 in good health and CMV-seropositive.

The chain uses TRBV30 and TRBJ2-5; D might be TRBD2 (6 bases). CDR3 length: 13 amino acids. The V end was cut by 3 bases, the J end by 5 bases, with 13 bases between. CDR1 and CDR2 from the germline V gene are GTSNPN and SVGIG (reference sequence). The CDR3, as DNA: TGTGCCTGGAGCCGCCCGGGAGAGGAGACCCAGTACTTC. The encoded protein is CAWSRPGEETQYF. The full variable domain, rest sourced from reference TRBV30 and TRBJ2-5, is SQTIHQWPATLVQPVGSPLSLECTVEGTSNPNLYWYRQAAGRGLQLLFYSVGIGQISSEVPQNLSASRPQDRQFILSSKKLLLSDSGFYLCAWSRPGEETQYFGPGTRLLVL.

The chain combines TRBV14 with TRBJ2-7; D is perhaps TRBD1 (5 bases). This CDR3 has 15 amino acids. Per germline, CDR1 SGHDN and CDR2 FVKESK. V was cut by 2 bases and J by 0 bases, with 11 bases left in between. CDR3 region: CASSQYQGPSYEQYF. Here the CDR3 DNA reads TGTGCCAGCAGCCAATACCAGGGTCCCTCCTACGAGCAGTACTTC.

The chain employs TRBV5-8 and TRBJ2-2; 8 bases are a match to TRBD1. Germline CDR1 and CDR2: SGHTS and YDEGEE. The CDR3 length is 14 residues. V shed 0 bases and J 10 bases; nucleotides not matched to a gene: 5. DNA of the CDR3: TGTGCCAGCAGCTTGGTCAGGGGGCGATCGGAGCTGTTTTTT. It specifies CASSLVRGRSELFF.

The genes are TRBV5-1 and TRBJ2-5, with TRBD2 matching over 11 bases. CDR3 length: 15 amino acids. Germline V gene lookup returns CDR1 SGHRS and CDR2 YFSETQ. V was clipped by 2 bases and J by 3 bases; unmatched bases: 3. The DNA of the CDR3 is TGCGCCAGCAGCTTCGGACTAGCGGGTAAAGAGACCCAGTACTTC. Amino acid sequence: CASSFGLAGKETQYF.

V is TRBV28 and J is TRBJ2-7; 7 bases are a match to TRBD2. The V gene's germline CDR1 is MDHEN and CDR2 SYDVKM. The junction had 4 bases not matched to a gene; V was cut back by 5 bases and J by 3 bases. The CDR3 is 13 residues long. DNA of the CDR3: TGTGCCAGCAGTCCGGGACTAAACTACGAGCAGTACTTC. This gives the protein CASSPGLNYEQYF.

CDR3 DNA sequence: TGTGCCAGCAGCTTAGATCGAACTAGCGGGGGAGAGACCCAGTACTTC. This translates into CASSLDRTSGGETQYF. J is TRBJ2-5 and V is TRBV11-2, with 11 bases lining up with TRBD2. Germline trimming cut 0 bases from V and 4 bases from J; bases unmatched to any gene: 4. The CDR3 is 16 amino acids. Germline V gene sequence: CDR1 SGHAT, CDR2 FQNNGV.